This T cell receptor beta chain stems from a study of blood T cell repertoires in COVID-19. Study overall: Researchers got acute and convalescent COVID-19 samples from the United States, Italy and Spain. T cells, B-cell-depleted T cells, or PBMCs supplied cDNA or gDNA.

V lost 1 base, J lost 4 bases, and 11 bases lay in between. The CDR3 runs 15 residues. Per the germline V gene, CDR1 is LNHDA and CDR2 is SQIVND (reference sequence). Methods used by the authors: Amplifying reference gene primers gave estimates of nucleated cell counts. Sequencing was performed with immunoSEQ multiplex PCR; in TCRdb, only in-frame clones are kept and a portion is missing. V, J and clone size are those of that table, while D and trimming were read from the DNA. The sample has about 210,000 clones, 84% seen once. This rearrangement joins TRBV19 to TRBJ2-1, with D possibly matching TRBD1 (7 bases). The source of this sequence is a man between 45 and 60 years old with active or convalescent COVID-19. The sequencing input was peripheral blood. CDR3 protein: CASSIGSGGYNEQFF. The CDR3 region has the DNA TGTGCCAGTAGTATAGGTTCAGGGGGGTACAATGAGCAGTTCTTC. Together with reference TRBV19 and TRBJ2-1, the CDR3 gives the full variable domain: DGGITQSPKYLFRKEGQNVTLSCEQNLNHDAMYWYRQDPGQGLRLIYYSQIVNDFQKGDIAEGYSVSREKKESFPLTVTSAQKNPTAFYLCASSIGSGGYNEQFFGPGTRLTVL.